This TCR beta chain appears in the sequencing data of a study of T cell responses to AZD1222 COVID-19 vaccine. Libraries were prepared by immunoSEQ multiplex PCR; TCRdb keeps only in-frame clonotypes and omits some of them. Here the sample spans around 140,000 clones, 90% to 95% being singletons. Between the trimmed V and J ends, which lost 0 bases and 4 bases, there was a span of 15 bases. Germline V CDR1 and CDR2: MNHEY, SVGAGI. The CDR3 has 16 amino acids. This TCR was recovered from an adult in good health. The chain carries TRBV6-5 and TRBJ1-2, with D perhaps matching TRBD1 (6 bases). The starting material was peripheral blood, obtained on day 0 of AZD1222 vaccination. CDR3 DNA sequence: TGTGCCAGCAGTTACTCGACAGGACAACCGTTCTATGGCTACACCTTC. Translated, it gives CASSYSTGQPFYGYTF.